Listed here are 28 T cell receptor beta chains from one sample, sequenced in a study of blood T cell repertoires in COVID-19. Sequenced by immunoSEQ multiplex PCR; TCRdb stores in-frame clones only, minus some. This sample has approximately 140,000 clones, with 84% found just once. Sequencing was done on a sample of peripheral blood. Source of these receptors: a human donor in a cohort sampled during active COVID-19.

This chain uses TRBV7-2 with TRBJ1-2; D is uncertain. V was shortened by 1 base and J by 4 bases, with 7 bases between the two germline ends. Germline V CDR1 and CDR2: SGHTA, FQGNSA. CDR3 size: 13 residues. The CDR3 loop is CASSLETSYGYTF. CDR3 coding DNA: TGTGCCAGCAGCTTAGAGACAAGCTATGGCTACACCTTC.

V and J are TRBV9 and TRBJ2-1, with 11 bases matching TRBD2. The CDR3 has 15 amino acids. From germline, CDR1 is SGDLS and CDR2 YYNGEE. J was trimmed by 6 bases and V by 3 bases; bases with no gene match: 5. The CDR3 sequence is CASSGALAGGNEQFF. The CDR3 DNA reads TGTGCCAGCAGCGGGGCCCTAGCGGGGGGCAATGAGCAGTTCTTC.

This clone was counted between two and nine times. The rearrangement links TRBV5-6 to TRBJ2-3; 8 bases fit TRBD1. Germline trimming cut 3 bases from V and 0 bases from J; bases unmatched to any gene: 3. There are 15 residues in the CDR3. Germline loops: CDR1 SGHDT, CDR2 YYEEEE. CDR3 loop: CASSYRDRSTDTQYF. The CDR3, as DNA: TGTGCCAGCAGCTACCGGGACAGGAGCACAGATACGCAGTATTTT.

The chain uses TRBV7-8 and TRBJ2-5; the match to TRBD2 covers 8 bases. The CDR3 has 15 residues. V trimming: 5 bases; J trimming: 2 bases; junction bases outside the gene matches: 7. Germline V CDR1 and CDR2: SGHVS, FQNEAQ. As DNA, the CDR3 is TGTGCCAGCAGCCGAGTAGCGGGGATACAAGAGACCCAGTACTTC. It yields the protein CASSRVAGIQETQYF.

J is TRBJ2-1 and V is TRBV6-5, with 10 bases fitting TRBD2. The CDR3 is made up of 15 amino acids. CDR1 MNHEY and CDR2 SVGAGI come from the germline V gene. V lost 10 bases to trimming and J lost 3 bases; unmatched junction nucleotides: 9. CDR3 bases: TGTGCCATTCGAAGTCTAGCGGGGGACTACAATGAGCAGTTCTTC. It translates to CAIRSLAGDYNEQFF.

The rearrangement links TRBV5-6 to TRBJ2-6; D might be TRBD1 (6 bases). This CDR3 is 18 amino acids long. V dropped 0 bases and J dropped 5 bases, with 18 bases sitting between them. Germline values: CDR1 SGHDT, CDR2 YYEEEE. DNA for the CDR3: TGTGCCAGCAGCTTGGTTGGACAGATTGGATTTAGGGCCAACGTCCTGACTTTC. This translates into CASSLVGQIGFRANVLTF.

This chain connects TRBV6-5 to TRBJ2-2, with unresolved D. Trimming pared 2 bases from V and 8 bases from J, leaving 15 bases between. Per germline, CDR1 MNHEY and CDR2 SVGAGI. The CDR3 extends over 15 amino acids. The CDR3 region is CASSYRRNPAGELFF. The CDR3 nucleotides read TGTGCCAGCAGTTACAGGCGGAACCCGGCGGGGGAGCTGTTTTTT.

On this clone itself: One end of the junction fails to match germline, which may point to a read error. The rearrangement joins TRBV7-7 to TRBJ2-1, with TRBD2 matching 8 bases. Germline-derived CDR1 and CDR2 are SSHAT and FNYEAQ (reference sequence). The CDR3 loop spans 16 amino acids. The CDR3 sequence: CASSSQAGESYNEQFF. Written as DNA, the CDR3 is TGTGCTAGCAGCTCCCAAGCGGGGGAATCCTACAATGAGCAGTTCTTC.

This CDR3 is CASSLRGSEQYF. CDR3 DNA: TGTGCCAGCAGTTTAAGGGGATCCGAGCAGTACTTC. The V and J genes are TRBV28 and TRBJ2-7, with D perhaps TRBD1 (5 bases). CDR1 and CDR2 from the germline V gene are MDHEN and SYDVKM. CDR3 length: 12 residues. Trimming removed 2 bases from V and 6 bases from J, with 8 bases in between.

This clone was counted a single time. V gene TRBV23-1 combines with J gene TRBJ1-1; TRBD1 might be the D (6 bases). TRBV23-1 is labeled an ORF, and its function is uncertain. The CDR3 runs 14 residues. The CDR3 reads CARGGLRGNTEAFF. DNA of the CDR3: TGCGCACGCGGGGGCCTAAGAGGGAACACTGAAGCTTTCTTT.

This chain links TRBV4-1 with TRBJ2-4; 9 bases are shared with TRBD2. The trim removed 4 bases at V and 3 bases at J, leaving 13 bases unmatched. The length of the CDR3 is 18 residues. The V gene's germline CDR1 is MGHRA and CDR2 YSYEKL. For the CDR3, the DNA is TGCGCCAGCAGCCCTTTCGCGCGGGGGGGCGGGGGCAAAAACATTCAGTACTTC. This sequence encodes CASSPFARGGGGKNIQYF.

The rearrangement links TRBV7-3 to TRBJ2-3; 9 bases are shared with TRBD2. Trimming cost V 6 bases and J 5 bases; bases outside gene matches: 12. This CDR3 spans 16 amino acids. Germline V CDR1 and CDR2: SGHTA, FQGTGA. CDR3 loop: CASSVSPGLARDTQYF. The CDR3 DNA is TGTGCCAGCAGTGTATCTCCGGGACTAGCAAGAGATACGCAGTATTTT.

CDR3 region: CASSLFGLSSNNEQFF. CDR3 DNA sequence: TGTGCCAGCAGCTTGTTTGGCCTCAGTTCCAACAATGAGCAGTTCTTC. V gene TRBV5-4 combines with J gene TRBJ2-1, with unresolved D. The germline V gene has CDR1 SGHNT and CDR2 YYREEE (reference sequence). The CDR3 covers 16 residues. Trimming left V 1 base short and J 5 bases short, with 16 bases between.

This sequence joins TRBV29-1 and TRBJ2-1; TRBD1 aligns across 12 bases. CDR1 SQVTM and CDR2 ANQGSEA come from the germline V gene. CDR3 size: 17 residues. The ends lost 4 bases at V and 6 bases at J; junction bases unmatched: 13. This CDR3 reads CSVGTRTGTGGINEQFF. The CDR3 region has the DNA TGCAGCGTTGGAACTCGGACCGGGACAGGGGGCATCAATGAGCAGTTCTTC.

The chain recombines TRBV21-1 with TRBJ1-6. TRBV21-1 is labeled a pseudogene. CDR3 length equals 18 residues. The CDR3 sequence: CASSKAVPGWSYNSPLHF. CDR3 bases: TGTGCCAGCAGCAAAGCGGTCCCGGGTTGGTCCTATAATTCACCCCTCCACTTT.

This chain connects TRBV5-6 to TRBJ2-3; 10 positions agree with TRBD1. Trimming cost V 3 bases and J 2 bases; bases outside gene matches: 6. CDR3 length: 16 amino acids. The V gene's germline CDR1 is SGHDT and CDR2 YYEEEE. CDR3 sequence reads: CASSSGTGESTDTQYF. The CDR3 DNA sequence: TGTGCCAGCAGCTCCGGGACAGGGGAATCCACAGATACGCAGTATTTT.

This clone was detected once. The rearrangement links TRBV11-3 to TRBJ2-1; TRBD1 matches at 10 bases. V lost 6 bases and J lost 3; bases outside the gene matches: 11. The CDR3 length is 17 residues. Germline V lookup: CDR1 SGHNT, CDR2 YENEEA. DNA for the CDR3: TGTGCCAGCAGTTCCGGTCCGGGACAGGGGAGCTACAATGAGCAGTTCTTC. Translating it yields CASSSGPGQGSYNEQFF.

The rearrangement joins TRBV19 to TRBJ1-4, with a tentative D call TRBD1 (5 bases). Between the trimmed V and J ends, which lost 4 bases and 6 bases, there was a span of 15 bases. The length of the CDR3 is 15 residues. CDR1 and CDR2 (germline): LNHDA, SQIVND (reference sequence). The CDR3 region is CASSTWTSRDEKLFF. In DNA, the CDR3 is TGTGCCAGTAGTACCTGGACATCGCGCGATGAAAAACTGTTTTTT. The entire variable domain, with the rest obtained from reference TRBV19 and TRBJ1-4, is as follows: DGGITQSPKYLFRKEGQNVTLSCEQNLNHDAMYWYRQDPGQGLRLIYYSQIVNDFQKGDIAEGYSVSREKKESFPLTVTSAQKNPTAFYLCASSTWTSRDEKLFFGSGTQLSVL.

The J gene is TRBJ2-3, the V gene TRBV19; 13 nucleotides agree with TRBD2. CDR1 LNHDA and CDR2 SQIVND come from the germline V gene (reference sequence). Trimming removed 5 bases from V and 2 bases from J; junction bases left unmatched: 7. CDR3 size: 17 residues. CDR3 nucleotides: TGTGCCAGTAGTCTCAGGACTAGCGGGAGCTTCACAGATACGCAGTATTTT. This translates into CASSLRTSGSFTDTQYF.

The chain has TRBV7-8 and TRBJ2-2, with 11 positions matching TRBD2. Trimming removed 3 bases from V and 0 bases from J; junction bases left unmatched: 6. The germline gives CDR1 SGHVS, CDR2 FQNEAQ. The CDR3 has 18 amino acids. CDR3 sequence reads: CASSFFSGGATNTGELFF. CDR3 in DNA: TGTGCCAGCAGCTTTTTTAGCGGGGGGGCAACGAACACCGGGGAGCTGTTTTTT.

V gene TRBV9 combines with J gene TRBJ1-1; D remains ambiguous. Germline-derived CDR1 and CDR2 are SGDLS and YYNGEE. The CDR3 runs 15 residues. Deletions cut 0 bases from V and 1 base from J, with 10 bases between. Here the CDR3 DNA reads TGTGCCAGCAGCGTAGGAGGACGGGGGAACACTGAAGCTTTCTTT. It specifies CASSVGGRGNTEAFF. Variable domain in full (rest from reference TRBV9 and TRBJ1-1): DSGVTQTPKHLITATGQRVTLRCSPRSGDLSVYWYQQSLDQGLQFLIQYYNGEERAKGNILERFSAQQFPDLHSELNLSSLELGDSALYFCASSVGGRGNTEAFFGQGTRLTVV.

The V call is TRBV5-1, the J call TRBJ1-1, with 8 nucleotides matching TRBD1. The CDR3 length is 16 residues. J was trimmed by 1 base and V by 2 bases; bases with no gene match: 7. Germline lookup yields CDR1 SGHRS and CDR2 YFSETQ. DNA of the CDR3: TGCGCCAGCAGCTTCGGACAGGGTTGGACGAACACTGAAGCTTTCTTT. This sequence encodes CASSFGQGWTNTEAFF. Using reference TRBV5-1 and TRBJ1-1 for the parts outside the CDR3, the full variable domain is KAGVTQTPRYLIKTRGQQVTLSCSPISGHRSVSWYQQTPGQGLQFLFEYFSETQRNKGNFPGRFSGRQFSNSRSEMNVSTLELGDSALYLCASSFGQGWTNTEAFFGQGTRLTVV.

This chain uses TRBV29-1 with TRBJ2-1; 7 bases map to TRBD2. The germline gives CDR1 SQVTM, CDR2 ANQGSEA. This CDR3 has 13 amino acids. The junction had 8 bases not matched to a gene; V was cut back by 3 bases and J by 9 bases. The CDR3 bases are TGCAGCGTTGAGGGAGGGGTCGGGGGTGAGCAGTTCTTC. Protein: CSVEGGVGGEQFF.

The chain has TRBV29-1 and TRBJ2-3, with 12 nucleotides matching TRBD2. This CDR3 has 16 residues. V dropped 4 bases and J dropped 0; count of bases not matched to a gene: 5. CDR1 SQVTM and CDR2 ANQGSEA come from the germline V gene. CDR3 sequence: CSVAGLAGGSTDTQYF. For the CDR3, the DNA is TGCAGCGTTGCAGGTCTAGCGGGGGGGAGCACAGATACGCAGTATTTT.

The rearrangement joins TRBV29-1 to TRBJ2-2; a possible D gene is TRBD1 (5 bases). The CDR3 totals 14 residues. V gave up 3 bases and J gave up 1 base, with 9 bases separating them. Germline values: CDR1 SQVTM, CDR2 ANQGSEA. The CDR3 spells CSVDGQGNTGELFF. CDR3 DNA: TGCAGCGTTGATGGTCAGGGGAACACCGGGGAGCTGTTTTTT.

This clone has only one observation. The V call is TRBV5-6, the J call TRBJ1-1; D gene unclear. CDR1 and CDR2 from the germline V gene are SGHDT and YYEEEE. Between the trimmed V and J ends, which lost 5 bases and 0 bases, there was a span of 8 bases. The CDR3 runs 13 residues. CDR3 loop: CASSRELNTEAFF. CDR3 DNA sequence: TGTGCCAGCAGTCGAGAGCTGAACACTGAAGCTTTCTTT.

The chain is built from TRBV15 and TRBJ1-4, with TRBD1 identical over 7 bases. V was clipped by 7 bases and J by 5 bases; unmatched bases: 7. Per germline, CDR1 LNHNV and CDR2 YYDKDF (reference sequence). There are 14 residues in the CDR3. The CDR3 DNA reads TGTGCCACCACCCGGACAGGAGGGAATGAAAAACTGTTTTTT. Its translation is CATTRTGGNEKLFF. The whole variable domain, filled in from reference TRBV15 and TRBJ1-4, reads DAMVIQNPRYQVTQFGKPVTLSCSQTLNHNVMYWYQQKSSQAPKLLFHYYDKDFNNEADTPDNFQSRRPNTSFCFLDIRSPGLGDTAMYLCATTRTGGNEKLFFGSGTQLSVL.

V is TRBV7-2 and J is TRBJ1-5; D not certain. The V end was cut by 5 bases, the J end by 4 bases, with 9 bases between. Germline values: CDR1 SGHTA, CDR2 FQGNSA. This CDR3 is 13 amino acids long. As DNA, the CDR3 is TGTGCCAGCAGCGAGGGCCGTAATCAGCCCCAGCATTTT. Translated, it gives CASSEGRNQPQHF.